The 19 T cell receptor beta chains below were found in one sample sequenced in a study of T cells expressing NK-cell markers. No DNA is given; TCRdb re-called the 5' RACE reads and lists each CDR3 protein once. The sample includes about 180,000 distinct CDR3 sequences. Sequenced material: blood T cells: a sorted CD56 or NKG2C T cell subset, CD4+ or CD8+ T cells, or bulk PBMC T cells (not recorded which). The receptor set was obtained from a woman between 18 and 69 years old in good health.

CDR3 in amino acids: CASSRDGVGEAFF. The chain carries TRBV5-1 and TRBJ1-1. The CDR3 loop spans 13 amino acids. CDR1 and CDR2 (germline): SGHRS, YFSETQ.

The CDR3 reads CASSQAGGAYNEQFF. The rearrangement links TRBV4-1 to TRBJ2-1; TCRdb gives TRBD2 as the D gene, but with no DNA this cannot be confirmed. CDR1 is MGHRA and CDR2 is YSYEKL in the germline V gene. The CDR3 is made up of 15 amino acids.

V is TRBV7-2 and J is TRBJ1-4; TCRdb returns TRBD1, unconfirmable since there is no DNA. Germline CDR1 reads SGHTA; CDR2 reads FQGNSA. The CDR3 contains 14 residues. This CDR3 reads CASSQDRAGEKLFF.

The V and J genes are TRBV10-3 and TRBJ1-4. Germline CDR1 is ENHRY and CDR2 is SYGVKD. CDR3 length: 12 residues. CDR3 in amino acids: CAISESVEKLFF.

The gene calls are TRBV7-3 and TRBJ2-1; no DNA is available, so the TRBD2 call from TCRdb remains unchecked. CDR3 length: 14 amino acids. Germline CDR1 SGHTA, CDR2 FQGTGA. The CDR3 loop is CASRAGSSYNEQFF.

V and J are TRBV7-8 and TRBJ2-7; TCRdb names TRBD2, which stays unverified in the absence of DNA. The V gene's germline CDR1 is SGHVS and CDR2 FQNEAQ. The CDR3 has 17 amino acids. The CDR3 reads CASSLGAVPGGTYEQYF.

The chain uses TRBV12-3 or TRBV12-4 and TRBJ2-1; TCRdb returns TRBD2, unconfirmable since there is no DNA. The CDR3 totals 12 residues. The CDR3 here is CASSLTGLGQFF.

The chain carries TRBV5-1 and TRBJ2-7. The CDR3 length is 12 residues. The germline V gene encodes CDR1 SGHRS and CDR2 YFSETQ. This CDR3 reads CASSLFDDEQYF.

This rearrangement joins TRBV30 to TRBJ2-1; TCRdb's D call, TRBD2, is unchecked because there is no DNA. From germline, CDR1 is GTSNPN and CDR2 SVGIG (reference sequence). The length of the CDR3 is 15 residues. The CDR3 here is CAWSPPQVPYNEQFF.

This chain joins TRBV3-1 and TRBJ2-1; TCRdb picks TRBD1, but there is no DNA to check that call. Germline assignment: CDR1 LGHDT and CDR2 YNNKEL (reference sequence). CDR3 length: 14 residues. CDR3 in amino acids: CASSRMGQDNEQFF.

The chain is built from TRBV15 and TRBJ2-1; as DNA is missing, the TRBD2 call by TCRdb cannot be tested. CDR1 is LNHNV, CDR2 YYDKDF, per germline (reference sequence). This CDR3 region has 15 residues. This chain's CDR3 is CATSPRTSPYNEQFF.

The chain joins TRBV11-2 to TRBJ2-7. This CDR3 is 14 amino acids long. Per the germline V gene, CDR1 is SGHAT and CDR2 is FQNNGV. The CDR3 protein is CASSLEFYSYEQYF. The complete variable domain, with remaining parts taken from reference TRBV11-2 and TRBJ2-7, reads EAGVAQSPRYKIIEKRQSVAFWCNPISGHATLYWYQQILGQGPKLLIQFQNNGVVDDSQLPKDRFSAERLKGVDSTLKIQPAKLEDSAVYLCASSLEFYSYEQYFGPGTRLTVT.

V and J are TRBV7-3 and TRBJ2-7; TCRdb picks TRBD2, but there is no DNA to check that call. The CDR3 has 18 residues. Per germline, CDR1 SGHTA and CDR2 FQGTGA. The chain's CDR3 is CASSTSFFLAESSYEQYF.

The chain carries TRBV18 and TRBJ2-7. Germline V CDR1 and CDR2: KGHSH, LQKENI. The CDR3 sequence is 13 residues long. The CDR3: CASSPRLLEEQYF.

The chain recombines TRBV12-3 or TRBV12-4 with TRBJ2-6; TCRdb reports TRBD1, a call that lacks DNA to check it against. The CDR3 covers 17 residues. The chain's CDR3 is CASSFRDRTSGANVLTF.

The chain joins TRBV4-1 to TRBJ1-1; TCRdb gives TRBD1 as the D gene, but with no DNA this cannot be confirmed. This CDR3 contains 14 residues. CDR1 is MGHRA and CDR2 is YSYEKL in the germline V gene. This CDR3 is CASSHPPPYTEAFF.

The V call is TRBV2, the J call TRBJ2-5. The germline gives CDR1 SNHLY, CDR2 FYNNEI. The CDR3 is made up of 11 amino acids. CDR3 amino acids: CASSDDETQYF.

This rearrangement joins TRBV2 to TRBJ1-3; TCRdb's assignment of TRBD1 cannot be checked, as there is no DNA. There are 15 residues in the CDR3. The germline gives CDR1 SNHLY, CDR2 FYNNEI. The CDR3 sequence is CASRPTGFSGNTIYF.

The V call is TRBV2, the J call TRBJ1-2; TCRdb gives TRBD1 as the D gene, but with no DNA this cannot be confirmed. Looked up from germline, CDR1 is SNHLY and CDR2 is FYNNEI. This CDR3 has 13 amino acids. The CDR3 loop is CAGGRDVNYGYTF.